This entry concerns a single T cell receptor beta chain. What it recognizes is unknown. The data stem from a study of T cell repertoires in cytomegalovirus infection. Study information: It was recently identified HLA-C-restricted and well-studied HLA-B-restricted CMV epitopes that the study used. It can be stated that public TCR beta signatures indicated CMV infection as well as a matching HLA type.

Whole-study results and caveats: Using cumulative public TCR beta family frequency, the authors identified those who carried CMV together with the relevant HLA. Clonotypes of TCR beta that were HLA-C-restricted and CMV-specific dominated the ex vivo response.

TCRdb re-called the reads through MiXCR, storing one row per CDR3 protein. There are 400,000 to 600,000 distinct CDR3 sequences in the sample; more than 40% occur only once, and just under 45% lies in the top ten. This receptor was taken from a human donor in good health (CMV status not recorded). Some clones in this sample may be carry-over from other donors' samples. The sequenced sample was cultured PBMCs, obtained from culture after CMV antigen stimulation.

The CDR3 nucleotides are TGCGCCAGCAGCACCGGGACTAGCGGATACACCGGGGAGCTGTTTTTT. It is translated as CASSTGTSGYTGELFF. The rearrangement joins TRBV5-1 to TRBJ2-2; 11 bases match TRBD2. The ends lost 4 bases at V and 3 bases at J; junction bases unmatched: 5. In germline, CDR1 is SGHRS, CDR2 YFSETQ. The CDR3 sequence is 16 residues long.